The clone carrying this T cell receptor beta chain appeared many times. Its antigen is still unknown. Trimming left V 6 bases short and J 1 base short, with 12 bases between. The CDR3 runs to 14 residues. Per germline, CDR1 MNHNS and CDR2 SASEGT. RNA transcripts were the template, and TCR beta CDR3 regions were amplified from them. Amplification began with first-round RT-PCR using HTBI primers, then second-round multiplex PCR was performed. TCRdb recomputed calls from the multiplex PCR reads with MiXCR, one row per CDR3 protein. Among some 380,000 distinct CDR3 sequences listed, roughly 14% were seen once. This record belongs to a study of Graves' ophthalmopathy and Graves' hyperthyroidism. Regarding the study as a whole: Blood contained most expanded thyroid clonotypes exceeding 0.001 frequency.

The rearrangement joins TRBV6-1 to TRBJ1-1; perhaps TRBD1 as D (6 bases). The TCR sequence derives from a woman between 18 and 29 years old with stable Graves' hyperthyroidism. Sequenced: peripheral blood. As DNA, the CDR3 is TGTGCCAGCAGGTGGGCAGGGGCGAACACTGAAGCTTTCTTT. It encodes CASRWAGANTEAFF.